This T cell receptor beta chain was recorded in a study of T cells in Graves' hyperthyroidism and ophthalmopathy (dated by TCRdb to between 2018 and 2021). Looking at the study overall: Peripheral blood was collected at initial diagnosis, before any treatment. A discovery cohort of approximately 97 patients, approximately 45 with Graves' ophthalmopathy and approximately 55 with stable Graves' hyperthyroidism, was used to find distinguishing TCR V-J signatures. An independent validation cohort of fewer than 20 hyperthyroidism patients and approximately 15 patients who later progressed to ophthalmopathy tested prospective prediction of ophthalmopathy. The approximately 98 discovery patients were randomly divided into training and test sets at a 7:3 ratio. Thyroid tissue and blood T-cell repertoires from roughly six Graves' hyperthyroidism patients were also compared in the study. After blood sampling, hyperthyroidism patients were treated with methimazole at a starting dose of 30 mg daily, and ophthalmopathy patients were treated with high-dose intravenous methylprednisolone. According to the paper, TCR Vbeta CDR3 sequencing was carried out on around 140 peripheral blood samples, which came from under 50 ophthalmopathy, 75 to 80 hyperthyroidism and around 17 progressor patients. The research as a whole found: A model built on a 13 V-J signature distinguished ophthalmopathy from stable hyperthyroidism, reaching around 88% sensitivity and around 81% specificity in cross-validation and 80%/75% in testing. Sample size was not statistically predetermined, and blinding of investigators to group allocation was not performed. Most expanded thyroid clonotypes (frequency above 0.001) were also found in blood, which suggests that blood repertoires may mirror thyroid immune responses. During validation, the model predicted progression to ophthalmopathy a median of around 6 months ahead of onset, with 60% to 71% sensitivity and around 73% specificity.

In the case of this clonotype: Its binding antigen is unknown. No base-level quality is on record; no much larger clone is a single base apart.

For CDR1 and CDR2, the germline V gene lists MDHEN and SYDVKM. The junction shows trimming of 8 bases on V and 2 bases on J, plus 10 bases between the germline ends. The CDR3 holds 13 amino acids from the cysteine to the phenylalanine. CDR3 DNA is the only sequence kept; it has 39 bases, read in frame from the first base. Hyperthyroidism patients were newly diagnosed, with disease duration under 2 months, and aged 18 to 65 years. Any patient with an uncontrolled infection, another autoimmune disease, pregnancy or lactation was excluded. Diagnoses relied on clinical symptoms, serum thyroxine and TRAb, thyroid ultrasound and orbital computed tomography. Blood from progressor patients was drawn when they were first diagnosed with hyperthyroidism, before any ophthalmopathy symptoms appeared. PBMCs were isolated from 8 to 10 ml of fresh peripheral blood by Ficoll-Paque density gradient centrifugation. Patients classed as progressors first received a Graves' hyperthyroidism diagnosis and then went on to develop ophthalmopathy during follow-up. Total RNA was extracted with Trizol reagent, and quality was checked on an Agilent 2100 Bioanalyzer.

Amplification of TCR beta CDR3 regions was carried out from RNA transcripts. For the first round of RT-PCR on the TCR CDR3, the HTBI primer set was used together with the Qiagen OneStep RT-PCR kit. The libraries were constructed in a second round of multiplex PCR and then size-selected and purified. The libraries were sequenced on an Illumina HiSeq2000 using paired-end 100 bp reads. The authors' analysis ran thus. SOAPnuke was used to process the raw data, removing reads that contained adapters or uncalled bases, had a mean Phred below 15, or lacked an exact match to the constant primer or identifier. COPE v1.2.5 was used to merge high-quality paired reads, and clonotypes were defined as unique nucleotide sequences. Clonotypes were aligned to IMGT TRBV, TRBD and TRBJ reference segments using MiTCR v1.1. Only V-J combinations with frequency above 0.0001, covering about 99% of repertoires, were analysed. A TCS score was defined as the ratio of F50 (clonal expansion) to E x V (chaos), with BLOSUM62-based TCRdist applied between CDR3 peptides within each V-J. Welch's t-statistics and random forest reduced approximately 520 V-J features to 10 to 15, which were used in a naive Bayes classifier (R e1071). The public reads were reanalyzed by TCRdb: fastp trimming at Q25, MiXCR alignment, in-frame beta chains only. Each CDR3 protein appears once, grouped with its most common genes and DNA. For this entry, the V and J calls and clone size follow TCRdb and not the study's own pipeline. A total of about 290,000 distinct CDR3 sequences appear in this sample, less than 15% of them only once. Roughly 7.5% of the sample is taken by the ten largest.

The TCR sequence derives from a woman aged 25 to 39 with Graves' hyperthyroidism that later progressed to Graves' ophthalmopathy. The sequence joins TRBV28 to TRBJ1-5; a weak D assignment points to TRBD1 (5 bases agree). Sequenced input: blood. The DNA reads TGTGCCAGCGGGACGGGGCGCAATCAGCCCCAGCATTTT. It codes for CASGTGRNQPQHF.